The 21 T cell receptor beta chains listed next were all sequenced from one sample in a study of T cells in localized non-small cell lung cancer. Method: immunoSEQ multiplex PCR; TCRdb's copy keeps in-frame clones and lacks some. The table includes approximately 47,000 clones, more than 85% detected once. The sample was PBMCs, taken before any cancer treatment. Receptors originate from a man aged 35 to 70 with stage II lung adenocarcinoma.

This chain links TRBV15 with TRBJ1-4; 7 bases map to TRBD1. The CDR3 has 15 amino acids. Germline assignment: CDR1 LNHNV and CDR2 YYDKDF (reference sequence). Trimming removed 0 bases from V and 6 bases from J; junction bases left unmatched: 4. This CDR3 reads CATSREDRRDEKLFF. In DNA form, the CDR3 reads TGTGCCACCAGCAGAGAGGACAGGCGGGATGAAAAACTGTTTTTT.

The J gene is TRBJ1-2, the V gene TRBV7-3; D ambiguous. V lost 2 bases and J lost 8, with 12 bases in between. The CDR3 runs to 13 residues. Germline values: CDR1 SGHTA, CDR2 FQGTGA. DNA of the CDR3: TGTGCCAGCAGCTTAGGTGGAAGTTACGGCTACACCTTC. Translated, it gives CASSLGGSYGYTF.

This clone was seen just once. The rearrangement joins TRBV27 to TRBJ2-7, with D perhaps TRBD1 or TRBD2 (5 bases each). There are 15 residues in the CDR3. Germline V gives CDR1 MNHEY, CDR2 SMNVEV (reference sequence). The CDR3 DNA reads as TGTGCCACCCCAAGCGGACACCCGAGCTCCTACGGGCAGTACGTC. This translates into CATPSGHPSSYGQYV.

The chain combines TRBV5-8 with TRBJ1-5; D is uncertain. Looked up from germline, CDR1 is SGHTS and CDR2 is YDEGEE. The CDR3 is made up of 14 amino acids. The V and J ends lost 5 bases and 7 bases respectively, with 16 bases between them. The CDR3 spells CASRDWVGWQPQHF. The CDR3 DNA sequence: TGTGCCAGCAGGGATTGGGTGGGATGGCAGCCCCAGCATTTT.

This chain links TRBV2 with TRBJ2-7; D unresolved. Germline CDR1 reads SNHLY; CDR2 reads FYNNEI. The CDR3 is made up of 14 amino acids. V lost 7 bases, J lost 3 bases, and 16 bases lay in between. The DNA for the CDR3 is TGTGCCAGCACTCCGAGAGGCAGGAACTACGAGCAGTACGTC. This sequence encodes CASTPRGRNYEQYV.

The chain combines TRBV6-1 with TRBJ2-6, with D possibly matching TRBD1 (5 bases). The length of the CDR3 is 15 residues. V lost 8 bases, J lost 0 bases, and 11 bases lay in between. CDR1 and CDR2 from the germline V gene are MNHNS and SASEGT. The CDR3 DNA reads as TGTGCCAGCTCCAGACAGATCTCTGGGGCCAACGTCCTGACTTTC. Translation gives CASSRQISGANVLTF.

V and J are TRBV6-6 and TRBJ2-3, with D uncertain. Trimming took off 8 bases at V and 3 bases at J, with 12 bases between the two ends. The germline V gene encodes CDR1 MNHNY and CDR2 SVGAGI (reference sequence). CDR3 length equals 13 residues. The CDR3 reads CASGLSETDTQYF. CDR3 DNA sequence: TGTGCCAGCGGGTTATCTGAGACAGATACGCAGTATTTT.

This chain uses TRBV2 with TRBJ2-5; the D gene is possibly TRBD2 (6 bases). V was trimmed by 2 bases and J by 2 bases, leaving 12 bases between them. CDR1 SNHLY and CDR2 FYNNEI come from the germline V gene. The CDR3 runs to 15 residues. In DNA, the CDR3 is TGTGCCAGCAGTGAACAGGGACTCCAGCAAGAGACCCAGTACTTC. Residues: CASSEQGLQQETQYF.

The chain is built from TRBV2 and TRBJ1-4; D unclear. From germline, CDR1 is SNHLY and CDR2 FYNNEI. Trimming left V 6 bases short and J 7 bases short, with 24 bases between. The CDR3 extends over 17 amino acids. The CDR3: CASSSNPNSSEGEKLFF. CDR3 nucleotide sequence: TGTGCCAGCAGCTCTAACCCCAACAGCTCCGAGGGTGAAAAACTGTTTTTT.

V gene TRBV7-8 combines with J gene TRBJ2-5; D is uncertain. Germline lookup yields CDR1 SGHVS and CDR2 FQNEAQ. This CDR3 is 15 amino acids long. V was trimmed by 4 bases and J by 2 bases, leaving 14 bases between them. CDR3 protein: CASSYYSGIQETQYF. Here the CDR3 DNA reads TGTGCCAGCAGCTACTACTCCGGTATTCAAGAGACCCAGTACTTC.

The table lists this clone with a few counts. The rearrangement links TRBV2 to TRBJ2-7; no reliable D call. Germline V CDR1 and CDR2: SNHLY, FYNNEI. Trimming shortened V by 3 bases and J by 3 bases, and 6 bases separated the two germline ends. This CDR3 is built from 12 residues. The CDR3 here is CASSDSIYEQYV. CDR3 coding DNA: TGTGCCAGCAGTGATAGCATCTACGAGCAGTACGTC.

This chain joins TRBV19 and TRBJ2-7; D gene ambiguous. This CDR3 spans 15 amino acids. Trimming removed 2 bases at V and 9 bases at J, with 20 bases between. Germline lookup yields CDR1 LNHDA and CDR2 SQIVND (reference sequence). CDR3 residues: CASSIRLGSPRPQYF. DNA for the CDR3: TGTGCCAGTAGTATACGTCTCGGAAGCCCCAGGCCGCAGTACTTC.

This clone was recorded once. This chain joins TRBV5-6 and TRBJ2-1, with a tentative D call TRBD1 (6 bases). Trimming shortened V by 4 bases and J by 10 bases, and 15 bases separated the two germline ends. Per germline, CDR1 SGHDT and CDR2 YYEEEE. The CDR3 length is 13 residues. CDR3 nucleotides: TGTGCCAGCAGCGGATTACAGGGTAACGAGCAGTTCTTC. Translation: CASSGLQGNEQFF.

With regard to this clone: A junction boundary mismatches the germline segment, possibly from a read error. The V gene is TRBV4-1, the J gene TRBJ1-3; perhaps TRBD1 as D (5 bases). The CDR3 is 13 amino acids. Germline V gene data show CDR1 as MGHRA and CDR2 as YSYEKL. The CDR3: CASSPTLGLWSDF. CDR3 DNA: TGCGCCAGCAGCCCTACCCTGGGGCTATGGTCGGATTTT.

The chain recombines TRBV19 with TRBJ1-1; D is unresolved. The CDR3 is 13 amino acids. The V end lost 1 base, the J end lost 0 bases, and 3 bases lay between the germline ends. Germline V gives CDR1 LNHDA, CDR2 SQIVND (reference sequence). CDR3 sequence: CASSIAVNTEAFF. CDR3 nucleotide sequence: TGTGCCAGTAGTATAGCTGTGAACACTGAAGCTTTCTTT. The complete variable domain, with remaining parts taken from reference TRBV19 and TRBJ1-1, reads DGGITQSPKYLFRKEGQNVTLSCEQNLNHDAMYWYRQDPGQGLRLIYYSQIVNDFQKGDIAEGYSVSREKKESFPLTVTSAQKNPTAFYLCASSIAVNTEAFFGQGTRLTVV.

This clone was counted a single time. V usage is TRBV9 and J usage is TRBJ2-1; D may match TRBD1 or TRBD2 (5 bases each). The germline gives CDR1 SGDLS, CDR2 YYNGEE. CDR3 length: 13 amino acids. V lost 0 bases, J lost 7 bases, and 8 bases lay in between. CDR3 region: CASSVGEGNEQFF. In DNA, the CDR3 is TGTGCCAGCAGCGTAGGCGAGGGGAATGAGCAGTTCTTC.

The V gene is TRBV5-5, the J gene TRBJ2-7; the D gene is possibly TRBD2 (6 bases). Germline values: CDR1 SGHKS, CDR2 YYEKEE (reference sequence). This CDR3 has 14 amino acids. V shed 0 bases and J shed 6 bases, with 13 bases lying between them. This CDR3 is CASSLGTRGGEQYF. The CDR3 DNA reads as TGTGCCAGCAGCTTGGGGACAAGGGGAGGCGAGCAGTACTTC.

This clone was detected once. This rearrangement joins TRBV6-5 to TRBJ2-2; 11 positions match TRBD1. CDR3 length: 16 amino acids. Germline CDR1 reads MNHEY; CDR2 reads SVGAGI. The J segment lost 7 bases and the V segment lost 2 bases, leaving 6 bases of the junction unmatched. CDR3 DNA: TGTGCCAGCAGTTACGGGACAGGGGGGCGTTACGGGGAGCTGTTTTTT. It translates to CASSYGTGGRYGELFF.

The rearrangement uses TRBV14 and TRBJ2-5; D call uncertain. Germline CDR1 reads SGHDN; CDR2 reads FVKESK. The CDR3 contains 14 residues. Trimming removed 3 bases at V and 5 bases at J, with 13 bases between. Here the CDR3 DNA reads TGTGCCAGCAGCCACCTTAGGATGGCGGAGACCCAGTACTTC. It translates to CASSHLRMAETQYF. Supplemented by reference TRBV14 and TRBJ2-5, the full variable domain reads EAGVTQFPSHSVIEKGQTVTLRCDPISGHDNLYWYRRVMGKEIKFLLHFVKESKQDESGMPNNRFLAERTGGTYSTLKVQPAELEDSGVYFCASSHLRMAETQYFGPGTRLLVL.

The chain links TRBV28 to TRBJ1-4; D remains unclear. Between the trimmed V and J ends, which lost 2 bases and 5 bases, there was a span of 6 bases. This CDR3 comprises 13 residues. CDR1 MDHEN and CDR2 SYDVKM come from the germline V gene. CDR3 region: CASSLNRNEKLFF. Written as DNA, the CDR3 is TGTGCCAGCAGTTTAAACAGAAATGAAAAACTGTTTTTT.

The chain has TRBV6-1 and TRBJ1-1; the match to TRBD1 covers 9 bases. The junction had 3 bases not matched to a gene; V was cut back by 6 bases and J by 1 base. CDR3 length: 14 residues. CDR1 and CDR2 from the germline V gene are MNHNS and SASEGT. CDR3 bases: TGTGCCAGCAGCCAGACAGGGGGGAACACTGAAGCTTTCTTT. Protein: CASSQTGGNTEAFF.